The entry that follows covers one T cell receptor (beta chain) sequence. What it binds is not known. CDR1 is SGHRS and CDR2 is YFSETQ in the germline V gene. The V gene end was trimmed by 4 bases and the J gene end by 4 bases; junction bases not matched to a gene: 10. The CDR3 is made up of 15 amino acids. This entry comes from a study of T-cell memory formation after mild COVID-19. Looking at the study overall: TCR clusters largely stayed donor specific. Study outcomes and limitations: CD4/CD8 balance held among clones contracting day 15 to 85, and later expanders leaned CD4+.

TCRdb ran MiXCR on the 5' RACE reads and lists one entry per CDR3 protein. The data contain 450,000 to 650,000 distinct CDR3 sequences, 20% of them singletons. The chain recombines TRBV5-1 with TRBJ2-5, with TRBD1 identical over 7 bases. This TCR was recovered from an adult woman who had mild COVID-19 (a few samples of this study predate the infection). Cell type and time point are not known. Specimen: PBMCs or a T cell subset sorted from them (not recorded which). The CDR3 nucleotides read TGCGCCAGCAGCGCCGGACAGGCCCGGGGAGAGACCCAGTACTTC. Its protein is CASSAGQARGETQYF.